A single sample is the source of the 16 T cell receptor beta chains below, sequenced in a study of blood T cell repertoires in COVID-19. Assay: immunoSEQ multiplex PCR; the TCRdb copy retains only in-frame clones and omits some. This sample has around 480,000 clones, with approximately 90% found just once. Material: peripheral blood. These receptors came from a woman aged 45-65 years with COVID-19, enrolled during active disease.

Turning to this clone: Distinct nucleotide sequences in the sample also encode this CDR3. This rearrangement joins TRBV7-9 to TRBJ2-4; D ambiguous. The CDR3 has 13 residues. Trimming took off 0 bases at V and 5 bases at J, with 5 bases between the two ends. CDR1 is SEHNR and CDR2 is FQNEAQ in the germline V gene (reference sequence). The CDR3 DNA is TGTGCCAGCAGCTTAGCTGGCCAAAACATTCAGTACTTC. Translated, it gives CASSLAGQNIQYF.

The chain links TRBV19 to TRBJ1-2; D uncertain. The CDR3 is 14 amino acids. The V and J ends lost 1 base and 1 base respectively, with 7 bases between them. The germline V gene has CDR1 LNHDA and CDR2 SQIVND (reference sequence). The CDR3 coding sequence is TGTGCCAGTAGTATAGGCGGGCATAACTATGGCTACACCTTC. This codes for CASSIGGHNYGYTF.

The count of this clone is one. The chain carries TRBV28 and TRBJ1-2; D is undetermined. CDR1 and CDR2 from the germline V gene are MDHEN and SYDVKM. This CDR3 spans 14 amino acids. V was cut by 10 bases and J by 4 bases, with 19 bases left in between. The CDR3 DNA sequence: TGTGCCACCACGGTACACCGGGAGGCCTATGGCTACACCTTC. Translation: CATTVHREAYGYTF.

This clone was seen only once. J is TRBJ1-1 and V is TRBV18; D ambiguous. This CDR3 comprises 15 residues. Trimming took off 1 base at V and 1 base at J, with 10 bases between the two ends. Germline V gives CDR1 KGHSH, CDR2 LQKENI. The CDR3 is CASSPQRRWNTEAFF. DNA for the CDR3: TGTGCCAGCTCACCACAGAGGCGTTGGAACACTGAAGCTTTCTTT.

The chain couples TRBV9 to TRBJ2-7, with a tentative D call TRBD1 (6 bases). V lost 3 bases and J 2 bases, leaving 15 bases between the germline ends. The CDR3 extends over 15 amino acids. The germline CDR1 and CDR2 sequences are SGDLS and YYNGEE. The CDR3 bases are TGTGCCAGCAGCGCCGCCGGGACATCCCCCTACGAGCAGTACTTC. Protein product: CASSAAGTSPYEQYF.

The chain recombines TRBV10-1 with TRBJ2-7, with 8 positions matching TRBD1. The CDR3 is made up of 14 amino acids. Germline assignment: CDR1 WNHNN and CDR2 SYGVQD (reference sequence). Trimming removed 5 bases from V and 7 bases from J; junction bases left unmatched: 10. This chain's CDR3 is CASSPDRATGEQYF. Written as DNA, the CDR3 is TGCGCCAGCAGTCCGGACAGGGCGACGGGGGAGCAGTACTTC.

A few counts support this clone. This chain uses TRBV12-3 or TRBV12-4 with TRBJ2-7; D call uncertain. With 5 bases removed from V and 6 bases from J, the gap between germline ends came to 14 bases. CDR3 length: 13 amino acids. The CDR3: CASSPVPSGEQYF. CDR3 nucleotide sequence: TGTGCCAGCAGTCCTGTCCCGTCGGGCGAGCAGTACTTC.

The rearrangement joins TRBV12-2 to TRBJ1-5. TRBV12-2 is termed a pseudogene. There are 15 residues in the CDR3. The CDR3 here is CASRLEEVNNQPQHF. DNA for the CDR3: TGTGCAAGTCGCTTAGAGGAGGTAAACAATCAGCCCCAGCATTTT.

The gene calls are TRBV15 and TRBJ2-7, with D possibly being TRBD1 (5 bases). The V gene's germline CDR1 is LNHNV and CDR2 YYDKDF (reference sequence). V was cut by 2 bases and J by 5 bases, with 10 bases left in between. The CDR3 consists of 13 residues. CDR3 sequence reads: CATSRPGIHEQYF. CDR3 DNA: TGTGCCACCAGCAGACCAGGGATCCACGAGCAGTACTTC. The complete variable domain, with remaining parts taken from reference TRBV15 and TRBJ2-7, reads DAMVIQNPRYQVTQFGKPVTLSCSQTLNHNVMYWYQQKSSQAPKLLFHYYDKDFNNEADTPDNFQSRRPNTSFCFLDIRSPGLGDTAMYLCATSRPGIHEQYFGPGTRLTVT.

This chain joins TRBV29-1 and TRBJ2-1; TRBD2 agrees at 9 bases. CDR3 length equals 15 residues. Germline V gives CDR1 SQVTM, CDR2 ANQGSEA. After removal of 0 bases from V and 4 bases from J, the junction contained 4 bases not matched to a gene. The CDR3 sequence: CSVEEGRGGYNEQFF. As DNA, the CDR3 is TGCAGCGTTGAAGAAGGGCGGGGGGGATACAATGAGCAGTTCTTC.

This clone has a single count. The CDR3 sequence: CASSYSGGWDSPLHF. The CDR3, as DNA: TGTGCCAGCAGTTACTCCGGGGGGTGGGATTCACCCCTCCACTTT. The chain employs TRBV6-6 and TRBJ1-6; perhaps TRBD1 as D (5 bases). V was clipped by 0 bases and J by 8 bases, with 11 bases between them. CDR3 size: 15 residues. Germline assignment: CDR1 MNHNY and CDR2 SVGAGI (reference sequence).

CDR3: CASSLEEAGNTIYF. CDR3 DNA sequence: TGCGCCAGCAGCTTGGAAGAGGCTGGAAACACCATATATTTT. The V gene is TRBV5-1, the J gene TRBJ1-3; D remains unclear. Germline V gene sequence: CDR1 SGHRS, CDR2 YFSETQ. V was shortened by 0 bases and J by 2 bases, with 6 bases between the two germline ends. The CDR3 has 14 amino acids. Supplemented by reference TRBV5-1 and TRBJ1-3, the full variable domain reads KAGVTQTPRYLIKTRGQQVTLSCSPISGHRSVSWYQQTPGQGLQFLFEYFSETQRNKGNFPGRFSGRQFSNSRSEMNVSTLELGDSALYLCASSLEEAGNTIYFGEGSWLTVV.

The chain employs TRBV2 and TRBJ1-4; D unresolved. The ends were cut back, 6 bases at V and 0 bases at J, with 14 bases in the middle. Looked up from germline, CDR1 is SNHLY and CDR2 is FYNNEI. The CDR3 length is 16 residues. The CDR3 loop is CASRFHGGATNEKLFF. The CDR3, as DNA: TGTGCCAGCAGATTTCACGGCGGGGCAACTAATGAAAAACTGTTTTTT.

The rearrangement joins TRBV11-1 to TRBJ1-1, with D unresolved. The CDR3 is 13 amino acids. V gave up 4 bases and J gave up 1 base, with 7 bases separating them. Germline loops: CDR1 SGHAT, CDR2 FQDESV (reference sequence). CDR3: CASSSLANTEAFF. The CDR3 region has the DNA TGTGCCAGCAGCTCCCTAGCGAACACTGAAGCTTTCTTT.

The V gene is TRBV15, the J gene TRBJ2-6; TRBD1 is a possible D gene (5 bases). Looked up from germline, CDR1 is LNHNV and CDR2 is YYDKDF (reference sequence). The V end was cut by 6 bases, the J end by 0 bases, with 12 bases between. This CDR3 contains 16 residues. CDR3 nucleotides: TGTGCCACCAGTTTCCAGGGTCGCTCTGGGGCCAACGTCCTGACTTTC. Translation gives CATSFQGRSGANVLTF. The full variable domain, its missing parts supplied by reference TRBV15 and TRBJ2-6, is DAMVIQNPRYQVTQFGKPVTLSCSQTLNHNVMYWYQQKSSQAPKLLFHYYDKDFNNEADTPDNFQSRRPNTSFCFLDIRSPGLGDTAMYLCATSFQGRSGANVLTFGAGSRLTVL.

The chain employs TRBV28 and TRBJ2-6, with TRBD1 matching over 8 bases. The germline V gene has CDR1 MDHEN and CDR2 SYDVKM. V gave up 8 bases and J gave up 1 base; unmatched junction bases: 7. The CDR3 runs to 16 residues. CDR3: CASEDRVPSGANVLTF. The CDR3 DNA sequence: TGTGCCAGCGAGGACAGGGTGCCTTCTGGGGCCAACGTCCTGACTTTC. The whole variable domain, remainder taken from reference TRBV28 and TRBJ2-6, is DVKVTQSSRYLVKRTGEKVFLECVQDMDHENMFWYRQDPGLGLRLIYFSYDVKMKEKGDIPEGYSVSREKKERFSLILESASTNQTSMYLCASEDRVPSGANVLTFGAGSRLTVL.